In its sample, the clone carrying this T cell receptor (beta chain) is medium-sized (0.01 to 0.1%). This entry is derived from a study of T-cell memory formation after mild COVID-19. TCRdb fed the 5' RACE reads into MiXCR, producing one record per CDR3 protein. The table includes about 6,500 distinct CDR3 sequences, about 61% detected once. With 2 bases clipped from V and 4 bases from J, the junction kept 10 bases outside the gene matches. CDR3 length: 16 residues. Per germline, CDR1 DFQATT and CDR2 SNEGSKA (reference sequence). The chain is built from TRBV20-1 and TRBJ1-1; TRBD1 matches 10 bases. The sample taken for sequencing was PBMCs or a T cell subset sorted from them (not recorded which). The TCR sequence derives from an adult who had mild COVID-19 (a few samples of this study predate the infection). Cell type and time point are not known. The CDR3 region is CSARTPWTGGSTEAFF. The CDR3 region has the DNA TGCAGTGCTAGAACCCCTTGGACAGGGGGGAGCACTGAAGCTTTCTTT.